The 32 T cell receptor beta chains presented below share a single source sample, sequenced in a study of blood T cells in healthy people across ages. The second PCR ran 7 to 11 cycles with a sample-barcoded 5' primer and J-beta primers. TCRdb used MiXCR to reprocess the 5' RACE reads, holding one entry per CDR3 protein. The sample consists of 1.5 million to 2 million distinct CDR3 sequences, roughly 27% of them appearing once. Sequences were obtained from blood. These receptors originate from a woman between 25 and 40 years old in good health.

The chain recombines TRBV20-1 with TRBJ1-5; 9 positions agree with TRBD1. Germline V gene data show CDR1 as DFQATT and CDR2 as SNEGSKA (reference sequence). The CDR3 totals 13 residues. J was trimmed by 4 bases and V by 6 bases; bases with no gene match: 4. The chain's CDR3 is CSAQDRGNQPQHF. The CDR3 coding sequence is TGCAGTGCCCAGGACAGGGGAAATCAGCCCCAGCATTTT.

The chain couples TRBV29-1 to TRBJ1-1, with 8 bases aligning to TRBD1. The CDR3 loop spans 13 amino acids. With V trimmed by 6 bases and J by 1 base, 4 bases remained unmatched. CDR1 is SQVTM, CDR2 ANQGSEA, per germline. The CDR3 region is CSVQGARNTEAFF. The DNA for the CDR3 is TGCAGCGTCCAGGGGGCGCGGAACACTGAAGCTTTCTTT.

The gene calls are TRBV10-3 and TRBJ2-1, with D uncertain. Trimming left V 1 base short and J 6 bases short, with 4 bases between. The germline V gene has CDR1 ENHRY and CDR2 SYGVKD. The CDR3 has 12 amino acids. Written as DNA, the CDR3 is TGTGCCATCAGTGAGTGGAGCAATGAGCAGTTCTTC. Translating it yields CAISEWSNEQFF.

This rearrangement joins TRBV7-6 to TRBJ2-1; 9 nucleotides match TRBD1. This CDR3 is 14 amino acids long. Germline trimming cut 7 bases from V and 8 bases from J; bases unmatched to any gene: 9. Per germline, CDR1 SGHVS and CDR2 FNYEAQ. CDR3 loop: CASTRQGDQDEQFF. The CDR3 nucleotides are TGTGCCAGCACAAGACAGGGGGACCAAGATGAGCAGTTCTTC. The full variable domain, its missing parts supplied by reference TRBV7-6 and TRBJ2-1, is GAGVSQSPRYKVTKRGQDVALRCDPISGHVSLYWYRQALGQGPEFLTYFNYEAQQDKSGLPNDRFSAERPEGSISTLTIQRTEQRDSAMYRCASTRQGDQDEQFFGPGTRLTVL.

This sequence joins TRBV5-1 and TRBJ2-2; no clear D. CDR1 SGHRS and CDR2 YFSETQ come from the germline V gene. This CDR3 is 14 amino acids long. Trimming removed 0 bases at V and 5 bases at J, with 8 bases between. CDR3 nucleotide sequence: TGCGCCAGCAGCTTGGCCGAGCTGACCGGGGAGCTGTTTTTT. Translation gives CASSLAELTGELFF.

The V and J genes are TRBV3-1 and TRBJ2-1; a weak D match, TRBD2 (6 bases). The CDR3 is 16 amino acids. V lost 1 base, J lost 2 bases, and 12 bases lay in between. Germline lookup yields CDR1 LGHDT and CDR2 YNNKEL (reference sequence). This CDR3 is CASSQGGPGAYNEQFF. In DNA form, the CDR3 reads TGTGCCAGCAGCCAAGGGGGCCCGGGGGCCTACAATGAGCAGTTCTTC.

This chain links TRBV12-3 or TRBV12-4 with TRBJ1-2; TRBD1 might be the D (5 bases). This CDR3 contains 12 residues. V lost 5 bases, J lost 8 bases, and 12 bases lay in between. The CDR3 nucleotides are TGTGCCAGCAGTCAACAGGCAAGGGGCTACACCTTC. This gives the protein CASSQQARGYTF.

This clonotype was found a few times. The chain combines TRBV20-1 with TRBJ2-5, with D possibly being TRBD2 (7 bases). Germline assignment: CDR1 DFQATT and CDR2 SNEGSKA (reference sequence). Trimming left V 1 base short and J 2 bases short, with 14 bases between. The CDR3 spans 15 residues. DNA for the CDR3: TGCAGTGCTAGAGTTACAGCGGGACATCAAGAGACCCAGTACTTC. Translated, it gives CSARVTAGHQETQYF.

This clonotype was detected only a few times. The chain is built from TRBV5-1 and TRBJ1-1; the D is unclear. Germline V lookup: CDR1 SGHRS, CDR2 YFSETQ. The germline V and J ends were trimmed by 0 bases and 11 bases, with 14 bases remaining between them. This CDR3 is built from 13 residues. The CDR3 sequence: CASSLAPTRGAFF. The CDR3 DNA follows: TGCGCCAGCAGCTTGGCCCCGACCCGAGGGGCTTTCTTT.

The V and J genes are TRBV5-1 and TRBJ1-1; a possible D gene is TRBD1 (6 bases). Trimming stripped 7 bases from V and 2 bases from J, with 18 bases between. CDR3 size: 15 residues. Looked up from germline, CDR1 is SGHRS and CDR2 is YFSETQ. CDR3 sequence (DNA): TGCGCCAGCGCACGAGGGGGGGTCCTCAACACTGAAGCTTTCTTT. It translates to CASARGGVLNTEAFF.

V is TRBV12-3 or TRBV12-4 and J is TRBJ1-5; possible D gene TRBD1, 6 bases. With 5 bases removed from V and 2 bases from J, the gap between germline ends came to 13 bases. The CDR3 is made up of 15 amino acids. The CDR3: CASSPTGLGNQPQHF. The CDR3, as DNA: TGTGCCAGCAGTCCTACAGGGTTGGGCAATCAGCCCCAGCATTTT.

DNA for the CDR3: TGTGCCAGCAGGGTCCAGGGGGGGGGAAACACCATATATTTT. Encoded protein: CASRVQGGGNTIYF. The chain has TRBV6-1 and TRBJ1-3, with 7 positions matching TRBD1. Germline lookup yields CDR1 MNHNS and CDR2 SASEGT. Unmatched junction bases numbered 6, after V lost 6 bases and J lost 4 bases. This CDR3 has 14 amino acids.

In this sample, this clonotype turned up many times. The chain is built from TRBV7-2 and TRBJ2-5; possibly TRBD2 for D (5 bases). The germline gives CDR1 SGHTA, CDR2 FQGNSA. The CDR3 contains 16 residues. The V end lost 4 bases, the J end lost 1 base, and 16 bases lay between the germline ends. In DNA, the CDR3 is TGTGCCAGCAGCTCCCAACCGACGGGGAGCCAAGAGACCCAGTACTTC. It codes for CASSSQPTGSQETQYF. The variable domain in full, with the rest retrieved from reference TRBV7-2 and TRBJ2-5, is GAGVSQSPSNKVTEKGKDVELRCDPISGHTALYWYRQSLGQGLEFLIYFQGNSAPDKSGLPSDRFSAERTGGSVSTLTIQRTQQEDSAVYLCASSSQPTGSQETQYFGPGTRLLVL.

The DNA of the CDR3 is TGTGCCAGCAGCCAAGATTGGGTCGAGGGAAACACCATATATTTT. Its protein is CASSQDWVEGNTIYF. The chain employs TRBV3-1 and TRBJ1-3, with D unclear. The CDR3 loop spans 15 amino acids. Germline V gene sequence: CDR1 LGHDT, CDR2 YNNKEL (reference sequence). Trimming stripped 0 bases from V and 4 bases from J, with 10 bases between.

The chain has TRBV11-2 and TRBJ1-2; D uncertain. CDR1 and CDR2 from the germline V gene are SGHAT and FQNNGV. The CDR3 is 14 residues long. Trimming cost V 3 bases and J 4 bases, with 12 bases left between them. The CDR3 spells CASSFGPGSYGYTF. CDR3 sequence (DNA): TGTGCCAGCAGCTTTGGTCCAGGCTCCTATGGCTACACCTTC.

The chain recombines TRBV7-2 with TRBJ2-2; D call uncertain. CDR3 length: 13 residues. Germline-derived CDR1 and CDR2 are SGHTA and FQGNSA. Trimming removed 6 bases from V and 6 bases from J, with 11 bases in between. The CDR3 sequence is CASSIRPAGELFF. CDR3 in DNA: TGTGCCAGCAGTATCCGTCCCGCCGGGGAGCTGTTTTTT.

CDR3 sequence (DNA): TGCGCCAGCAGCCTATCAGGGAATCTCTTTTACGAGCAGTACTTC. Translating it yields CASSLSGNLFYEQYF. This chain uses TRBV5-1 with TRBJ2-4; D possibly corresponds to TRBD1 (5 bases). The J call could be wrong; TRBJ2-7 is a better fit for the DNA end. This CDR3 spans 15 amino acids. Germline V gene data show CDR1 as SGHRS and CDR2 as YFSETQ.

The rearrangement links TRBV18 to TRBJ2-1; D is perhaps TRBD2 (7 bases). Germline V CDR1 and CDR2: KGHSH, LQKENI. Deletions cut 3 bases from V and 8 bases from J, with 20 bases between. The CDR3 consists of 16 residues. For the CDR3, the DNA is TGTGCCAGCTCACCGGGGGCTAGCGGAATGAGGGATGAGCAGTTCTTC. This encodes CASSPGASGMRDEQFF.

This clonotype was found once. A much larger clone differs by one base, so this may be a read error. The chain links TRBV3-1 to TRBJ2-1; D perhaps matches TRBD1 (6 bases). This CDR3 is 17 amino acids long. Germline V gives CDR1 LGHDT, CDR2 YNNKEL (reference sequence). Trimming removed 4 bases at V and 10 bases at J, with 26 bases between. The CDR3 spells CASSPTFGTTPSYEQFF. CDR3 nucleotides: TGTGCCAGCAGCCCAACCTTTGGGACAACCCCCTCCTACGAGCAGTTCTTC.

In its sample, this clonotype was seen a few times. V gene TRBV3-1 combines with J gene TRBJ1-1; no definite D call. V was shortened by 5 bases and J by 4 bases, with 14 bases between the two germline ends. Looked up from germline, CDR1 is LGHDT and CDR2 is YNNKEL (reference sequence). The CDR3 length is 14 residues. The CDR3 region is CASSVSTRSTEAFF. CDR3 nucleotide sequence: TGTGCCAGCAGCGTTTCGACGAGGTCCACTGAAGCTTTCTTT. Drawing the rest from reference TRBV3-1 and TRBJ1-1, the complete variable domain is DTAVSQTPKYLVTQMGNDKSIKCEQNLGHDTMYWYKQDSKKFLKIMFSYNNKELIINETVPNRFSPKSPDKAHLNLHINSLELGDSAVYFCASSVSTRSTEAFFGQGTRLTVV.

In its sample, this clonotype was seen a few times. This rearrangement joins TRBV5-5 to TRBJ2-4, with TRBD1 identical over 8 bases. The V segment lost 4 bases and the J segment 13 bases; nucleotides outside the gene matches: 16. The CDR3 has 15 amino acids. Germline V gene data show CDR1 as SGHKS and CDR2 as YYEKEE (reference sequence). The CDR3 loop reads CASSLVTGAGSEQYF. In DNA form, the CDR3 reads TGTGCCAGCAGCCTTGTGACAGGGGCTGGGAGTGAGCAGTACTTC.

This clonotype showed up just a few times. This rearrangement joins TRBV6-1 to TRBJ1-2; D uncertain. CDR1 and CDR2 (germline): MNHNS, SASEGT. The ends were cut back, 1 base at V and 4 bases at J, with 13 bases in the middle. CDR3 length: 15 amino acids. In nucleotides, the CDR3 is TGTGCCAGCAGTGAAGGTGGCAGCGTCATCTATGGCTACACCTTC. This encodes CASSEGGSVIYGYTF.

About this clonotype: One base away lies a much larger clone, so this may be a sequencing read error. The genes are TRBV29-1 and TRBJ2-7; TRBD1 aligns across 8 bases. This CDR3 has 12 amino acids. From germline, CDR1 is SQVTM and CDR2 ANQGSEA. The junction had 8 bases not matched to a gene; V was cut back by 6 bases and J by 7 bases. CDR3 DNA sequence: TGCAGCGTGGACAGGGAGGAGAATGAGCAGTACTTC. It translates to CSVDREENEQYF.

The V and J genes are TRBV20-1 and TRBJ1-1; D not resolved. The ends were cut back, 5 bases at V and 1 base at J, with 11 bases in the middle. The germline CDR1 and CDR2 sequences are DFQATT and SNEGSKA (reference sequence). The CDR3 covers 13 residues. CDR3 amino acids: CSASPMQNTEAFF. The CDR3 DNA sequence: TGCAGTGCTTCCCCCATGCAGAACACTGAAGCTTTCTTT.

This clonotype occurred a few times. The rearrangement uses TRBV5-1 and TRBJ1-4; D possibly corresponds to TRBD1 (5 bases). Between the trimmed V and J ends, which lost 2 bases and 0 bases, there was a span of 8 bases. CDR1 and CDR2 (germline): SGHRS, YFSETQ. The CDR3 has 15 amino acids. DNA for the CDR3: TGCGCCAGCAGCTTCCTAGGGGCAACTAATGAAAAACTGTTTTTT. Amino acid sequence: CASSFLGATNEKLFF.

There are a few counts of this clonotype. The rearrangement uses TRBV7-9 and TRBJ2-5, with D tentatively TRBD2 (6 bases). Germline V lookup: CDR1 SEHNR, CDR2 FQNEAQ (reference sequence). V lost 6 bases, J lost 0 bases, and 17 bases lay in between. CDR3 length: 16 amino acids. CDR3 DNA: TGTGCCAGCAGTACTGGGGGAGTAGCGGACCAAGAGACCCAGTACTTC. Translating it yields CASSTGGVADQETQYF.

This clonotype was detected only a few times. The V call is TRBV3-1, the J call TRBJ2-1; the match to TRBD2 covers 8 bases. The CDR3 sequence is 15 residues long. Trimming took 1 base from V and 12 from J; bases not matched to a gene: 11. Germline CDR1 LGHDT, CDR2 YNNKEL (reference sequence). CDR3 nucleotides: TGTGCCAGCAGCCAAGCGGGGGGGCCTGTAATTTTGCAGTTCTTC. Its protein product is CASSQAGGPVILQFF.

The CDR3 DNA reads TGTGCCCCCCACCGGGACAGGGGCGGGGATTATAGCAATCAGCCCCAGCATTTT. It codes for CAPHRDRGGDYSNQPQHF. The chain couples TRBV30 to TRBJ1-5, with 10 nucleotides matching TRBD1. Germline CDR1 and CDR2: GTSNPN and SVGIG (reference sequence). The J segment lost 0 bases and the V segment lost 8 bases, leaving 16 bases of the junction unmatched. This CDR3 region has 18 residues. Variable domain in full (rest from reference TRBV30 and TRBJ1-5): SQTIHQWPATLVQPVGSPLSLECTVEGTSNPNLYWYRQAAGRGLQLLFYSVGIGQISSEVPQNLSASRPQDRQFILSSKKLLLSDSGFYLCAPHRDRGGDYSNQPQHFGDGTRLSIL.

Details on this clonotype: A read error may account for a junction end that differs from germline. The CDR3 is CSVGGFGNRPQHF. In DNA, the CDR3 is TGCAGCGTTGGGGGATTCGGAAATCGGCCCCAGCATTTT. The chain combines TRBV29-1 with TRBJ1-5; D unresolved. The CDR3 contains 13 residues. CDR1 SQVTM and CDR2 ANQGSEA come from the germline V gene.

This chain links TRBV28 with TRBJ1-2; possible D gene TRBD1, 6 bases. The germline V gene has CDR1 MDHEN and CDR2 SYDVKM. Trimming cost V 7 bases and J 3 bases, with 15 bases left between them. This CDR3 region has 14 residues. The CDR3 coding sequence is TGTGCCAGCAACGGGGGCTCGGGTTACTATGGCTACACCTTC. Amino acids: CASNGGSGYYGYTF.

This clonotype was found a few times. This may stem from a read error, because a much larger clone lies one nucleotide away. The CDR3 sequence: CASSESPHERYF. In DNA, the CDR3 is TGTGCCAGCAGCGAGAGTCCGCACGAGCGGTACTTC. The chain combines TRBV7-2 with TRBJ2-4; D gene unclear. V was pared by 5 bases and J by 15 bases, with 17 bases between. CDR1 SGHTA and CDR2 FQGNSA come from the germline V gene. The length of the CDR3 is 12 residues.

There are a few counts of this clonotype. The chain combines TRBV12-3 or TRBV12-4 with TRBJ2-5; tentative D call: TRBD2 (6 bases). This CDR3 is 16 amino acids long. Trimming took 0 bases from V and 2 from J, leaving 13 bases between them. CDR3 protein: CASSLAASAYQETQYF. CDR3 in DNA: TGTGCCAGCAGTTTAGCGGCTAGCGCTTATCAAGAGACCCAGTACTTC.